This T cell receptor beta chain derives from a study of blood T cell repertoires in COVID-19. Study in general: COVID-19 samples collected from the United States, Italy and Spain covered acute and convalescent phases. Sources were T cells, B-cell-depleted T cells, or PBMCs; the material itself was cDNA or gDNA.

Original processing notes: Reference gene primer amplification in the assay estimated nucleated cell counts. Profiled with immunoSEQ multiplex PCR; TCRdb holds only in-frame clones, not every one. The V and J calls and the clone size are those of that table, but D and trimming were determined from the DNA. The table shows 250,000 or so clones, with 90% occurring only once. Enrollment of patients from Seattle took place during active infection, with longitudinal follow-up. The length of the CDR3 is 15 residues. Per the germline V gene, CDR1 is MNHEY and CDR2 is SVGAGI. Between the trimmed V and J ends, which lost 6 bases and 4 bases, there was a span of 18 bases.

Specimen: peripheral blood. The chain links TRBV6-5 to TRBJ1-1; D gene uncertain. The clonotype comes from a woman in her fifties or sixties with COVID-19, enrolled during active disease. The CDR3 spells CASRERAGEGTEAFF. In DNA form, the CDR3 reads TGTGCCAGCAGAGAGAGGGCCGGAGAGGGCACTGAAGCTTTCTTT.